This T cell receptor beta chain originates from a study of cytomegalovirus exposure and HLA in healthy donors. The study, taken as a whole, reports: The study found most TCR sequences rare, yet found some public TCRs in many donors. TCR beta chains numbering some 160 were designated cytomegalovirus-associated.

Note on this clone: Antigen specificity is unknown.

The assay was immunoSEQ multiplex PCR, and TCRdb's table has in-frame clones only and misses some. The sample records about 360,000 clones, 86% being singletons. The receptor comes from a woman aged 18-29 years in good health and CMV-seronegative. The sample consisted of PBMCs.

The CDR3 here is CASSIEDRNTGELFF. DNA for the CDR3: TGTGCCAGTAGTATAGAGGACAGGAACACCGGGGAGCTGTTTTTT. This chain links TRBV19 with TRBJ2-2; a weak D match, TRBD1 (6 bases). This CDR3 has 15 amino acids. V was trimmed by 0 bases and J by 1 base, leaving 6 bases between them. Germline V lookup: CDR1 LNHDA, CDR2 SQIVND (reference sequence).